The present entry profiles one TCR beta chain with its context. Its target is not known. This CDR3 has 17 amino acids. Trimming removed 1 base from V and 0 bases from J, with 13 bases in between. CDR1 and CDR2 from the germline V gene are SEHNR and FQNEAQ (reference sequence). TCRdb redid the calling of the RT-PCR reads with MiXCR, one entry per CDR3 protein. The data show 500,000 to 550,000 distinct CDR3 sequences, with around 8% seen just once and around 13% held by the top ten. The sample is drawn from a study of response to subunit inactivated influenza vaccine. Study observations and caveats: It was suggested by the authors that few new T cells are recruited by each seasonal influenza vaccination.

Sequenced material: PBMCs from blood, taken about 23 months after vaccination. The chain combines TRBV7-9 with TRBJ2-1; D possibly uses TRBD1 or TRBD2 (5 bases each). The source is a man between 50 and 75 years old who received an inactivated influenza vaccine. CDR3 sequence (DNA): TGTGCCAGCAGCTTAGGAGGGGAGTTAAGCTCCTACAATGAGCAGTTCTTC. This sequence encodes CASSLGGELSSYNEQFF. Drawing the rest from reference TRBV7-9 and TRBJ2-1, the complete variable domain is DTGVSQNPRHKITKRGQNVTFRCDPISEHNRLYWYRQTLGQGPEFLTYFQNEAQLEKSRLLSDRFSAERPKGSFSTLEIQRTEQGDSAMYLCASSLGGELSSYNEQFFGPGTRLTVL.